The 6 T cell receptor beta chains below all came from one sample that was sequenced in a study of tumor-infiltrating lymphocytes in oesophageal squamous cell carcinoma. TCRdb redid the calling of the PCR reads with MiXCR, one entry per CDR3 protein. The sample gives 14,000 or so distinct CDR3 sequences, 40% to 60% of which show up once; 16% is in the top ten. The material sequenced was esophageal tumor tissue. The receptors come from a male donor with esophageal squamous cell carcinoma.

V usage is TRBV7-1 and J usage is TRBJ2-1; a possible D gene is TRBD2 (6 bases). TRBV7-1 is an open reading frame whose function is uncertain. Trimming stripped 5 bases from V and 0 bases from J, with 11 bases between. This CDR3 has 15 residues. This CDR3 is CASSPRDSSYNEQFF. As DNA, the CDR3 is TGTGCCAGCAGCCCTAGGGACTCCTCCTACAATGAGCAGTTCTTC.

Concerning this clonotype: The conserved phenylalanine or tryptophan normally closing the CDR3 is absent here, so this likely arose from a read error. No DNA is shown, since the ends of the CDR3 on it are uncertain; the CDR3 is the one TCRdb lists. The J gene is TRBJ2-3, the V gene TRBV7-9; TRBD2, the table's D call, lacks a check against the DNA. A total of 16 residues make up the CDR3, ends included. CDR1 and CDR2 (germline): SEHNR, FQNEAQ (reference sequence). The chain's CDR3 is CASRKTSAQETQYFGP.

The chain employs TRBV7-2 and TRBJ2-3; D is uncertain. Germline values: CDR1 SGHTA, CDR2 FQGNSA. The CDR3 covers 14 residues. V lost 1 base, J lost 2 bases, and 7 bases lay in between. CDR3 bases: TGTGCCAGCAGCTTAGTCGTTACCACAGATACGCAGTATTTT. This translates into CASSLVVTTDTQYF.

This clonotype was detected once. J is TRBJ1-2 and V is TRBV11-1; D not resolved. V was pared by 1 base and J by 7 bases, with 4 bases between. The CDR3 has 11 residues. Germline-derived CDR1 and CDR2 are SGHAT and FQDESV (reference sequence). The CDR3 is CASSLEGGYTF. CDR3 nucleotide sequence: TGTGCCAGCAGCTTAGAAGGTGGCTACACCTTC.

This clonotype was recorded many times. The chain has TRBV20-1 and TRBJ2-3; D uncertain. This CDR3 has 14 amino acids. Germline V gene data show CDR1 as DFQATT and CDR2 as SNEGSKA (reference sequence). Trimming took 0 bases from V and 0 from J, leaving 7 bases between them. CDR3 in amino acids: CSARDLASTDTQYF. The CDR3 DNA sequence: TGCAGTGCTAGAGATTTGGCTAGCACAGATACGCAGTATTTT.

This clonotype was observed at least ten times. This chain connects TRBV19 to TRBJ1-5; D might be TRBD1 (6 bases). V lost 3 bases and J 9 bases, leaving 15 bases between the germline ends. Germline CDR1 LNHDA, CDR2 SQIVND (reference sequence). The CDR3 length is 14 residues. CDR3 nucleotides: TGTGCCAGTAGTATTAGTCAGGGGAAACCGCCCCAGCATTTT. This encodes CASSISQGKPPQHF.